This entry lists 14 T cell receptor beta chains sequenced from one sample in a study of cytomegalovirus exposure and HLA in healthy donors. PCR amplification relied on 60 Vbeta primers (plus 13 Jbeta primers). Measured with immunoSEQ multiplex PCR; TCRdb has only the in-frame clones, and not every one. The repertoire holds around 150,000 clones, with 70% to 90% as singletons. The source material was PBMCs. These receptors were obtained from a man aged 18-30 years in good health and CMV-seropositive.

This chain uses TRBV2 with TRBJ2-2; 8 bases are a match to TRBD1. CDR1 and CDR2 from the germline V gene are SNHLY and FYNNEI. Trimming removed 4 bases from V and 16 bases from J; junction bases left unmatched: 5. There are 11 residues in the CDR3. The CDR3 sequence is CASSATGGTFF. Here the CDR3 DNA reads TGTGCCAGCAGTGCCACAGGGGGTACGTTTTTT.

The chain employs TRBV7-2 and TRBJ1-1; D not resolved. This CDR3 contains 12 residues. The V gene's germline CDR1 is SGHTA and CDR2 FQGNSA. V was trimmed by 3 bases and J by 2 bases, leaving 4 bases between them. CDR3 amino acids: CASSFSNTEAFF. DNA of the CDR3: TGTGCCAGCAGCTTTAGTAACACTGAAGCTTTCTTT.

This rearrangement joins TRBV7-2 to TRBJ2-5, with a tentative D call TRBD2 (6 bases). The CDR3 covers 15 residues. Germline CDR1 and CDR2: SGHTA and FQGNSA. V lost 0 bases, J lost 5 bases, and 13 bases lay in between. CDR3 protein: CASSLASTSQETQYF. The CDR3 DNA reads TGTGCCAGCAGCTTAGCGTCGACTAGTCAGGAGACCCAGTACTTC.

The chain combines TRBV4-3 with TRBJ2-7; D possibly corresponds to TRBD1 (6 bases). The V end was cut by 4 bases, the J end by 3 bases, with 28 bases between. The CDR3 consists of 19 residues. The germline V gene has CDR1 LGHNA and CDR2 YSLEER. The CDR3 sequence: CASSPSGNRNDRRHYEQYF. The CDR3 coding sequence is TGCGCCAGCAGCCCCTCTGGGAATCGAAACGACAGGCGTCACTACGAGCAGTACTTC.

V gene TRBV2 combines with J gene TRBJ1-2, with TRBD1 matching over 7 bases. V gave up 6 bases and J gave up 7 bases; unmatched junction bases: 11. Germline loops: CDR1 SNHLY, CDR2 FYNNEI. CDR3 size: 14 residues. The CDR3, as DNA: TGTGCCAGCAGGGACCGGGACAGCTCGGGTGGCTACACCTTC. It specifies CASRDRDSSGGYTF.

The rearrangement joins TRBV6-5 to TRBJ2-5; D ambiguous. Trimming took 7 bases from V and 1 from J, leaving 10 bases between them. CDR3 size: 13 residues. Germline-derived CDR1 and CDR2 are MNHEY and SVGAGI. CDR3 protein: CASKGAPQETQYF. CDR3 nucleotide sequence: TGTGCCAGCAAAGGAGCGCCCCAAGAGACCCAGTACTTC.

To note about this clone: This same CDR3 is encoded by further DNA sequences in the sample. The chain joins TRBV18 to TRBJ1-2, with TRBD1 identical over 7 bases. Germline V gives CDR1 KGHSH, CDR2 LQKENI. V lost 3 bases and J lost 3; bases outside the gene matches: 1. The CDR3 spans 13 residues. CDR3 residues: CASSPDRDYGYTF. Written as DNA, the CDR3 is TGTGCCAGCTCACCCGACAGGGACTATGGCTACACCTTC.

This rearrangement joins TRBV7-6 to TRBJ2-7, with 9 bases identical to TRBD1. J gave up 1 base and V 1 base, and 2 bases lay outside the gene matches. The germline gives CDR1 SGHVS, CDR2 FNYEAQ. This CDR3 is built from 15 residues. CDR3 DNA sequence: TGTGCCAGCAGCTTAGGGACAGGGGTGTCCTACGAGCAGTACTTC. This gives the protein CASSLGTGVSYEQYF.

The table lists this clone with a few counts. J is TRBJ1-5 and V is TRBV10-3; D is ambiguous. The CDR3 spans 13 residues. Germline lookup yields CDR1 ENHRY and CDR2 SYGVKD. The ends were cut back, 5 bases at V and 3 bases at J, with 8 bases in the middle. CDR3 loop: CAISSTDNQPQHF. The CDR3 nucleotides read TGTGCCATCAGTTCCACAGACAATCAGCCCCAGCATTTT.

The chain combines TRBV10-3 with TRBJ2-1; 9 bases are a match to TRBD2. This CDR3 spans 14 amino acids. Losses at the gene ends were 4 bases for V and 7 bases for J; bases not matched to a gene: 5. The germline gives CDR1 ENHRY, CDR2 SYGVKD. The CDR3 coding sequence is TGTGCCATCAGTGCTGCGGGGGGGCGGAATGAGCAGTTCTTC. It translates to CAISAAGGRNEQFF.

The J gene is TRBJ1-5, the V gene TRBV6-1, with a weak D call TRBD1 (5 bases). The CDR3 sequence is 14 residues long. Germline CDR1 MNHNS, CDR2 SASEGT. Trimming left V 7 bases short and J 6 bases short, with 16 bases between. CDR3 in amino acids: CASTDWGEGQPQHF. Written as DNA, the CDR3 is TGTGCCAGCACTGACTGGGGGGAAGGTCAGCCCCAGCATTTT.

The chain recombines TRBV5-1 with TRBJ2-3, with D tentatively TRBD1 (5 bases). V was pared by 1 base and J by 0 bases, with 9 bases between. Germline CDR1 reads SGHRS; CDR2 reads YFSETQ. CDR3 length: 15 residues. The CDR3 is CASSLRGTSTDTQYF. The CDR3 bases are TGCGCCAGCAGCTTGAGGGGAACTAGCACAGATACGCAGTATTTT.

V and J are TRBV18 and TRBJ2-1; possibly TRBD2 for D (6 bases). The CDR3 extends over 15 amino acids. Germline CDR1 reads KGHSH; CDR2 reads LQKENI. V was trimmed by 2 bases and J by 9 bases, leaving 17 bases between them. CDR3 protein: CASSPNNWPGGEQFF. DNA of the CDR3: TGTGCCAGCTCACCAAACAACTGGCCCGGGGGTGAGCAGTTCTTC.

The V gene is TRBV7-8, the J gene TRBJ2-5; the match to TRBD1 covers 7 bases. Matching the DNA end better, TRBJ2-7 makes the J call doubtful. In germline, CDR1 is SGHVS, CDR2 FQNEAQ. The CDR3 loop spans 13 amino acids. In nucleotides, the CDR3 is TGTGCCAGCAGCTTCCAGACAGGGAACGAGCAGTACTTC. Protein sequence: CASSFQTGNEQYF.